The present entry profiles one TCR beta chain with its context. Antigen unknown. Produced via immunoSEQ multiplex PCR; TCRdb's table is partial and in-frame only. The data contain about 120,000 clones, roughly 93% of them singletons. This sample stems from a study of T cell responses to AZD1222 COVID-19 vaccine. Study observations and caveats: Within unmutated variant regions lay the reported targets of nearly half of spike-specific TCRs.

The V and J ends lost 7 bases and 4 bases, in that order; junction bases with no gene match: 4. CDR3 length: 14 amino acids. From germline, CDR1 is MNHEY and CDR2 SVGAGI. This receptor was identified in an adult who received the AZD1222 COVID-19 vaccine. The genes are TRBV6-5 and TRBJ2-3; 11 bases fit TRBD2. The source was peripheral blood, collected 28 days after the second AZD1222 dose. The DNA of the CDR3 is TGTGCCAGCACACTAGCGGGAGTCCCAGATACGCAGTATTTT. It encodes CASTLAGVPDTQYF.